This T cell receptor beta chain came from a study of cytomegalovirus exposure and HLA in healthy donors. V gave up 2 bases and J gave up 3 bases, with 10 bases separating them. In germline, CDR1 is GTSNPN, CDR2 SVGIG (reference sequence). The length of the CDR3 is 13 residues. On this clone: The antigen is unknown. This sample also contains other DNA sequences that code for the same CDR3.

Study-wide results and caveats: Because they were indistinguishable, some V segments, including TRBV6-2 and TRBV6-3, were excluded. The authors enumerated over 150 TCR beta chains as linked to cytomegalovirus. Confirmation was obtained in vitro that a few CMV-associated chains are specific for CMV antigens.

The PCR had 60 Vbeta and 13 Jbeta primers. Data came from immunoSEQ multiplex PCR; TCRdb stores just in-frame clones and leaves some out. Of about 72,000 clones in the sample, 75% to 85% were seen once. Sequencing used PBMCs. The rearrangement joins TRBV30 to TRBJ1-2; D is possibly TRBD1 (5 bases). This TCR derives from a human donor in good health. The CDR3 reads CAWSPGHYYGYTF. CDR3 in DNA: TGTGCCTGGAGTCCCGGACACTACTATGGCTACACCTTC.